Presented here are 18 T cell receptor beta chains from one specimen sequenced in a study of OX40 agonist ivuxolimab in advanced cancers. Sequencing was performed with immunoSEQ multiplex PCR; in TCRdb, only in-frame clones are kept and a portion is missing. This sample has some 75,000 clones, with about 88% found just once. This material consisted of CD4+ or CD8+ T cells sorted from blood, taken in a trial of the OX40 agonist ivuxolimab. These receptors were taken from an adult with an advanced solid tumor such as melanoma, head and neck, liver or kidney cancer.

The genes are TRBV18 and TRBJ1-5; D is unclear. Germline CDR1 is KGHSH and CDR2 is LQKENI. This CDR3 comprises 16 residues. Trimming took 2 bases from V and 2 from J, leaving 13 bases between them. The CDR3 loop reads CASSPGGPGGNQPQHF. CDR3 coding DNA: TGTGCCAGCTCACCAGGAGGTCCCGGGGGCAATCAGCCCCAGCATTTT.

The chain links TRBV18 to TRBJ1-5; D is unresolved. V lost 3 bases and J lost 3, with 9 bases in between. There are 14 residues in the CDR3. CDR1 is KGHSH, CDR2 LQKENI, per germline. The DNA of the CDR3 is TGTGCCAGCTCACCCCTACAGACCAATCAGCCCCAGCATTTT. It codes for CASSPLQTNQPQHF.

By proportion, this clone is medium-sized. The genes are TRBV11-2 and TRBJ2-7; D remains unclear. There are 14 residues in the CDR3. V lost 4 bases and J lost 0, with 10 bases in between. Germline lookup yields CDR1 SGHAT and CDR2 FQNNGV. DNA for the CDR3: TGTGCCAGCAGCTCAACAGCCACCTCCTACGAGCAGTACTTC. Its protein product is CASSSTATSYEQYF.

J is TRBJ2-3 and V is TRBV11-2; TRBD1 aligns across 8 bases. This CDR3 comprises 19 residues. Germline lookup yields CDR1 SGHAT and CDR2 FQNNGV. After removal of 0 bases from V and 0 bases from J, the junction contained 11 bases not matched to a gene. The CDR3 DNA reads TGTGCCAGCAGCTTAGATTCGGGCAGGGGGCCCCCAAGCACAGATACGCAGTATTTT. Residues: CASSLDSGRGPPSTDTQYF.

The gene calls are TRBV27 and TRBJ2-5; TRBD2 agrees at 11 bases. The J segment lost 1 base and the V segment lost 1 base, leaving 11 bases of the junction unmatched. The CDR3 is 19 amino acids. Germline-derived CDR1 and CDR2 are MNHEY and SMNVEV (reference sequence). CDR3 residues: CASSLWGTSGGGPQETQYF. CDR3 nucleotides: TGTGCCAGCAGTTTATGGGGGACTAGCGGAGGGGGGCCCCAAGAGACCCAGTACTTC.

The chain has TRBV28 and TRBJ2-7; 10 bases fit TRBD1. The CDR3 sequence is 15 residues long. Trimming cost V 6 bases and J 3 bases; bases outside gene matches: 8. The germline V gene encodes CDR1 MDHEN and CDR2 SYDVKM. The CDR3 DNA reads as TGTGCCAGCAGGGCGGGACAGGGGCGTCACTACGAGCAGTACTTC. It is translated as CASRAGQGRHYEQYF.

This chain joins TRBV2 and TRBJ1-5; a weak D match, TRBD1 (6 bases). Per the germline V gene, CDR1 is SNHLY and CDR2 is FYNNEI. The CDR3 is 13 amino acids. The V gene lost 5 bases and the J gene lost 3 bases, with 8 bases spanning the gap. This CDR3 reads CASSQGNNQPQHF. The CDR3 DNA sequence: TGTGCCAGCAGTCAGGGGAACAATCAGCCCCAGCATTTT.

The gene calls are TRBV10-3 and TRBJ2-5, with 7 bases fitting TRBD2. V trimming: 1 base; J trimming: 4 bases; junction bases outside the gene matches: 3. The germline CDR1 and CDR2 sequences are ENHRY and SYGVKD. There are 14 residues in the CDR3. The CDR3 here is CAISELAGGETQYF. In DNA form, the CDR3 reads TGTGCCATCAGTGAGTTAGCGGGTGGAGAGACCCAGTACTTC.

V usage is TRBV15 and J usage is TRBJ1-5; tentative D call: TRBD1 (5 bases). The CDR3 contains 16 residues. Trimming removed 3 bases from V and 0 bases from J, with 12 bases in between. CDR1 and CDR2 (germline): LNHNV, YYDKDF (reference sequence). The CDR3 region has the DNA TGTGCCACCAGCAGGGACAATCAAAATAGCAATCAGCCCCAGCATTTT. Amino acid sequence: CATSRDNQNSNQPQHF.

The chain couples TRBV5-1 to TRBJ2-2, with D tentatively TRBD2 (12 bases). The CDR3 is made up of 19 amino acids. CDR1 SGHRS and CDR2 YFSETQ come from the germline V gene. Trimming removed 4 bases at V and 4 bases at J, with 26 bases between. The CDR3 coding sequence is TGCGCCAGCAGCCAAGAGGGACAGGGGGGACTAGCGGGCACCGGGGAGCTGTTTTTT. It yields the protein CASSQEGQGGLAGTGELFF.

The genes are TRBV7-2 and TRBJ1-2, with a weak D call TRBD1 (5 bases). Germline assignment: CDR1 SGHTA and CDR2 FQGNSA. V was trimmed by 5 bases and J by 1 base, leaving 17 bases between them. The CDR3 is made up of 16 amino acids. This chain's CDR3 is CASSHGTPRLNYGYTF. In DNA, the CDR3 is TGTGCCAGCAGCCACGGGACTCCGAGACTTAACTATGGCTACACCTTC.

The chain joins TRBV19 to TRBJ2-1; 14 bases match TRBD2. Germline-derived CDR1 and CDR2 are LNHDA and SQIVND (reference sequence). V was pared by 4 bases and J by 2 bases, with 4 bases of the junction left unmatched. The CDR3 is 17 residues long. The CDR3 reads CASSTPGLAGAYNEQFF. The DNA of the CDR3 is TGTGCCAGTAGTACCCCGGGACTAGCGGGAGCCTACAATGAGCAGTTCTTC.

This clone has only a few counts. The genes are TRBV28 and TRBJ2-1, with TRBD2 matching 9 bases. The germline gives CDR1 MDHEN, CDR2 SYDVKM. The CDR3 totals 14 residues. The ends lost 6 bases at V and 2 bases at J; junction bases unmatched: 2. The CDR3 sequence is CASRIAGAYNEQFF. The CDR3 DNA follows: TGTGCCAGCAGGATAGCGGGAGCCTACAATGAGCAGTTCTTC.

The CDR3: CASSEGGYNYGYTF. The CDR3 region has the DNA TGTGCCAGCAGTGAAGGGGGTTACAACTATGGCTACACCTTC. V usage is TRBV6-1 and J usage is TRBJ1-2; D ambiguous. Looked up from germline, CDR1 is MNHNS and CDR2 is SASEGT. V lost 1 base, J lost 2 bases, and 8 bases lay in between. The CDR3 has 14 residues.

This chain joins TRBV19 and TRBJ2-3; 10 bases agree with TRBD1. V shed 6 bases and J 2 bases; nucleotides not matched to a gene: 5. The CDR3 contains 15 residues. Germline V CDR1 and CDR2: LNHDA, SQIVND (reference sequence). The CDR3 bases are TGTGCCAGTAGCCTTGACAGGGGGCCCACAGATACGCAGTATTTT. Encoded protein: CASSLDRGPTDTQYF.

The V gene is TRBV25-1, the J gene TRBJ2-5; a weak D match, TRBD2 (5 bases). Deletions cut 3 bases from V and 4 bases from J, with 9 bases between. CDR3 length equals 13 residues. Germline CDR1 reads MGHDK; CDR2 reads SYGVNS. The CDR3 DNA reads TGTGCCAGCAGTGAGATGGGGAGAGAGACCCAGTACTTC. The encoded protein is CASSEMGRETQYF.

V is TRBV18 and J is TRBJ1-1, with D possibly being TRBD1 (5 bases). Germline CDR1 KGHSH, CDR2 LQKENI. The CDR3 runs 15 residues. V was clipped by 1 base and J by 0 bases, with 9 bases between them. This CDR3 reads CASSPQDTLNTEAFF. Written as DNA, the CDR3 is TGTGCCAGCTCACCACAGGACACCCTGAACACTGAAGCTTTCTTT.

The rearrangement joins TRBV7-2 to TRBJ1-4; D is undetermined. V lost 5 bases and J lost 5, with 6 bases in between. The CDR3 contains 12 residues. Germline V gives CDR1 SGHTA, CDR2 FQGNSA. CDR3 loop: CASSQINEKLFF. Written as DNA, the CDR3 is TGTGCCAGCAGCCAGATAAATGAAAAACTGTTTTTT. Supplemented by reference TRBV7-2 and TRBJ1-4, the full variable domain reads GAGVSQSPSNKVTEKGKDVELRCDPISGHTALYWYRQSLGQGLEFLIYFQGNSAPDKSGLPSDRFSAERTGGSVSTLTIQRTQQEDSAVYLCASSQINEKLFFGSGTQLSVL.